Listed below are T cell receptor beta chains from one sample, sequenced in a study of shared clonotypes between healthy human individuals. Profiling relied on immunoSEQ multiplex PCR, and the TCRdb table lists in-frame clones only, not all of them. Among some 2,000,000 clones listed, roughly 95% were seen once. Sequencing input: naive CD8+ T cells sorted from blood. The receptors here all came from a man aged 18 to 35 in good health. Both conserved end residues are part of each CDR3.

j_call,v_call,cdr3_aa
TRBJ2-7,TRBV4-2,CASSQGRGTYEQYF
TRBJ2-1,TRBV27,CASSFTASYNEQFF
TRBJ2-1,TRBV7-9,CASSQDTGVYNEQFF
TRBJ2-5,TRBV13,CATSQGSGGQETQYF
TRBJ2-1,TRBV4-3,CASSQDFGKTGYRDEQFF
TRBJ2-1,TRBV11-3,CASSPRTGVNEQFF
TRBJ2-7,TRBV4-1,CASSQGFSYEQYF
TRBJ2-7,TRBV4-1,CASSQDSSIGEQYF
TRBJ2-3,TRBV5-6,CASSLLSGGTDTQYF
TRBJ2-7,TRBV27,CASSLLGQGYEQYF
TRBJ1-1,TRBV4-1,CASSQQGMNTEAFF
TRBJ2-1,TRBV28,CASSLRYNEQFF
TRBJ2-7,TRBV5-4,CASSWDSYEQYF